A selection of T cell receptor beta chains follows, all from one sample in a study of graft-versus-host responses after intestinal transplantation. The table came from immunoSEQ multiplex PCR; TCRdb's copy has only in-frame clones and leaves some out. The sample lists tens of thousands of clones, more than 75% occurring once. This sample comprised PBMCs, obtained around 120 days after intestinal transplantation. These receptors were obtained from a human patient who received an intestinal transplant, so some T cells may come from the graft donor. CDR3s include the opening cysteine and the closing phenylalanine or tryptophan. Each record gives: D gene, J gene, clone size, V gene, CDR3 protein, CDR3 DNA. A D gene is named only where the DNA matches it firmly. Some rows have no size entry. The others give once, few or many, or a class for an expanded clone.

TRBD2,TRBJ2-2,once,TRBV28,CASSPLPSSGGANTGELFF,TGTGCCAGCAGTCCCCTTCCTTCTAGCGGGGGCGCGAACACCGGGGAGCTGTTTTTT
.,TRBJ2-7,.,TRBV20-1,CSATPSYEQYF,TGCAGTGCTACACCTTCATACGAGCAGTACTTC
.,TRBJ2-7,.,TRBV6-5,CASSYGQGWYEQYF,TGTGCCAGCAGTTACGGGCAGGGGTGGTACGAGCAGTACTTC
.,TRBJ1-1,.,TRBV9,CASSPTGRFGNTEAFF,TGTGCCAGCAGCCCCACAGGGAGATTCGGGAACACTGAAGCTTTCTTT
.,TRBJ1-2,.,TRBV28,CASSGPPDGYGYTF,TGTGCCAGCAGCGGGCCGCCGGATGGCTATGGCTACACCTTC
.,TRBJ2-5,.,TRBV25-1,CATSKGLETQYF,TGTGCCACCAGCAAGGGCTTAGAGACCCAGTACTTC
.,TRBJ2-7,.,TRBV27,CASSSSGIYEQYF,TGTGCCAGCAGTTCAAGCGGAATCTACGAGCAGTACTTC
.,TRBJ2-7,.,TRBV28,CASRKGQGVPSSYEQYF,TGTGCCAGCAGGAAGGGGCAAGGGGTTCCTAGCTCCTACGAGCAGTACTTC
.,TRBJ2-5,.,TRBV10-3,CAIRPTYGGARGETQYF,TGTGCCATCAGACCGACCTATGGGGGGGCCCGGGGGGAGACCCAGTACTTC
.,TRBJ2-7,.,TRBV10-3,CAISEFGGPSSYEQYF,TGTGCCATCAGTGAGTTTGGGGGCCCCAGCTCCTACGAGCAGTACTTC
.,TRBJ1-2,once,TRBV19,CASSIGAGTYYGYTF,TGTGCCAGTAGTATAGGGGCAGGAACCTACTATGGCTACACCTTC
TRBD2,TRBJ2-1,.,TRBV29-1,CSVSRGGNNEQFF,TGCAGCGTTTCCCGGGGGGGCAACAATGAGCAGTTCTTC
.,TRBJ1-1,few,TRBV19,CASYRRENTEAFF,TGTGCCTCATACCGACGGGAGAACACTGAAGCTTTCTTT
.,TRBJ1-5,.,TRBV27,CASTLTPGTPKNQPQHF,TGTGCCAGCACTCTCACCCCCGGGACACCGAAGAATCAGCCCCAGCATTTT
.,TRBJ2-3,.,TRBV7-9,CASSLGGRPTDTQYF,TGTGCCAGCAGCTTAGGGGGGAGGCCCACAGATACGCAGTATTTT
.,TRBJ1-3,.,TRBV5-5,CASSLGSTTAGNTIYF,TGTGCCAGCAGCTTGGGTTCGACAACGGCTGGAAACACCATATATTTT
TRBD2,TRBJ2-1,.,TRBV19,CASTRAAGGGVDEQFF,TGTGCCAGTACCCGGGCAGCGGGAGGGGGTGTAGATGAGCAGTTCTTC
.,TRBJ1-2,.,TRBV5-1,CASSLGTQVNYGYTF,TGCGCCAGCAGCTTGGGTACACAGGTTAACTATGGCTACACCTTC
.,TRBJ2-2,few,TRBV6-1,CASSENRDTGELFF,TGTGCCAGCAGTGAGAACAGGGACACCGGGGAGCTGTTTTTT
.,TRBJ1-4,.,TRBV4-1,CASSHRLGDEKLFF,TGCGCCAGCAGCCACCGCCTCGGGGATGAAAAACTGTTTTTT
.,TRBJ2-3,.,TRBV5-1,CASSLELALSTDTQYF,TGCGCCAGCAGCTTGGAACTGGCCCTGAGCACAGATACGCAGTATTTT
TRBD2,TRBJ2-2,.,TRBV9,CASSVVPGLLNTGELFF,TGTGCCAGCAGCGTAGTACCGGGACTACTGAACACCGGGGAGCTGTTTTTT
TRBD2,TRBJ2-1,.,TRBV10-1,CASSVGLAGGGEQFF,TGCGCCAGCAGTGTTGGACTAGCGGGAGGAGGGGAGCAGTTCTTC
.,TRBJ2-7,.,TRBV7-6,CASSLLTASYEQYF,TGTGCCAGCAGCTTGTTGACAGCGTCCTACGAGCAGTACTTC
.,TRBJ1-1,.,TRBV2,CASSGVQGKQMNTEAFF,TGTGCCAGCAGTGGGGTGCAGGGCAAGCAGATGAACACTGAAGCTTTCTTT
TRBD2,TRBJ2-3,.,TRBV7-3,CASSPRVGLATDTQYF,TGTGCCAGCAGCCCAAGGGTGGGACTAGCCACAGATACGCAGTATTTT
.,TRBJ2-1,.,TRBV4-1,CASSQDGGVEQFF,TGCGCCAGCAGCCAAGATGGAGGGGTCGAGCAGTTCTTC
.,TRBJ2-7,.,TRBV2,CASSEGLYDYEQYF,TGTGCCAGCAGTGAGGGACTTTACGACTACGAGCAGTACTTC
TRBD2,TRBJ2-1,.,TRBV29-1,CSVFGTTYNEQFF,TGCAGCGTCTTCGGGACTACCTACAATGAGCAGTTCTTC
.,TRBJ1-1,.,TRBV11-2,CASSLTVNTEAFF,TGTGCCAGCAGCTTGACAGTGAACACTGAAGCTTTCTTT
TRBD1,TRBJ1-2,once,TRBV5-1,CASSHGTGNNYGYTF,TGCGCCAGCAGCCATGGGACAGGGAACAACTATGGCTACACCTTC
.,TRBJ2-2,.,TRBV27,CASLEARTGELFF,TGTGCCAGCTTAGAGGCTCGCACCGGGGAGCTGTTTTTT
TRBD1,TRBJ1-1,.,TRBV28,CASSLTGGGDTEAFF,TGTGCCAGCAGTTTGACAGGGGGTGGGGACACTGAAGCTTTCTTT
.,TRBJ1-3,.,TRBV9,CASTGSYFSGNTIYF,TGTGCCAGCACAGGCAGCTACTTCTCTGGAAACACCATATATTTT
.,TRBJ2-1,.,TRBV28,CASRTSWHEQFF,TGTGCCAGCAGGACTAGTTGGCATGAGCAGTTCTTC
TRBD2,TRBJ2-1,once,TRBV4-1,CASSQGGRGPLDEQFF,TGCGCCAGCAGCCAAGGCGGGAGGGGCCCTTTGGATGAGCAGTTCTTC
.,TRBJ2-1,.,TRBV15,CATSRGGLNEQFF,TGTGCCACCAGCAGAGGAGGATTGAATGAGCAGTTCTTC
TRBD1,TRBJ1-2,.,TRBV9,CASSVSGQGAAGYTF,TGTGCCAGCAGCGTATCGGGACAGGGGGCGGCCGGCTACACCTTC
.,TRBJ1-2,.,TRBV6-1,CASSGGAMRGRGYTF,TGTGCCAGCAGTGGTGGGGCAATGAGGGGCCGCGGCTACACCTTC
.,TRBJ2-1,.,TRBV10-3,CAISGALSSYNEQFF,TGTGCCATCAGCGGGGCGCTAAGCTCCTACAATGAGCAGTTCTTC
TRBD1,TRBJ1-1,.,TRBV28,CASSWTGNTEAFF,TGTGCCAGCAGCTGGACAGGGAACACTGAAGCTTTCTTT
.,TRBJ1-4,once,TRBV2,CASRAGRLNEKLFF,TGTGCCAGCAGGGCGGGACGGCTTAATGAAAAACTGTTTTTT
TRBD1,TRBJ1-2,.,TRBV6-1,CASSAPRGLSYGYTF,TGTGCCAGCAGTGCTCCGAGGGGGCTGTCCTATGGCTACACCTTC
TRBD1,TRBJ1-2,.,TRBV7-9,CASSLGTGEPRGYTF,TGTGCCAGCAGCTTGGGGACAGGGGAACCGCGTGGCTACACCTTC
.,TRBJ2-7,.,TRBV28,CASSLRLGESYEQYF,TGTGCCAGCAGTTTAAGGTTGGGGGAGTCCTACGAGCAGTACTTC
TRBD2,TRBJ2-2,once,TRBV4-1,CASSSPGLAAGELFF,TGCGCCAGCAGCAGTCCGGGACTAGCGGCCGGGGAGCTGTTTTTT
.,TRBJ2-2,.,TRBV5-1,CASSGDITNTGELFF,TGCGCCAGCAGCGGGGATATAACGAACACCGGGGAGCTGTTTTTT
.,TRBJ2-7,.,TRBV5-1,CASSLGGSSYEQYF,TGCGCCAGCAGCTTGGGGGGGAGCTCCTACGAGCAGTACTTC
TRBD2,TRBJ2-7,.,TRBV5-4,CASSRGTSGNSEQYF,TGTGCCAGCAGCCGTGGGACTAGCGGGAACTCCGAGCAGTACTTC